The 23 T cell receptor beta chains presented below share a single source sample, sequenced in a study of blood T cell repertoires in COVID-19. Clones were read by immunoSEQ multiplex PCR, and TCRdb kept only the in-frame ones, dropping some. The sample records 95,000 to 150,000 clones, more than 80% being singletons. The material sequenced was peripheral blood. The source is a man between 70 and 80 years old with active or convalescent COVID-19.

This chain joins TRBV28 and TRBJ2-1; D perhaps matches TRBD2 (5 bases). The V gene lost 7 bases and the J gene lost 4 bases, with 29 bases spanning the gap. The CDR3 sequence is 19 residues long. Germline V gene sequence: CDR1 MDHEN, CDR2 SYDVKM. CDR3 nucleotide sequence: TGTGCCAGCACCCTAGTTATCAGAGGGTTTCTAGCTACTTACAATGAGCAGTTCTTC. This translates into CASTLVIRGFLATYNEQFF.

The chain joins TRBV19 to TRBJ1-3, with D hard to call. Germline V gene sequence: CDR1 LNHDA, CDR2 SQIVND (reference sequence). Trimming took off 6 bases at V and 0 bases at J, with 9 bases between the two ends. This CDR3 is 14 amino acids long. For the CDR3, the DNA is TGTGCCAGTAGCCGGGAACGCTCTGGAAACACCATATATTTT. Its translation: CASSRERSGNTIYF.

The rearrangement links TRBV23-1 to TRBJ2-2, with D possibly being TRBD2 (5 bases). TRBV23-1 is marked as an open reading frame, function uncertain. V gave up 7 bases and J gave up 3 bases, with 6 bases separating them. This CDR3 contains 12 residues. The CDR3 spells CASTGYTGELFF. The CDR3 nucleotides are TGCGCCAGCACGGGGTACACCGGGGAGCTGTTTTTT.

The chain joins TRBV25-1 to TRBJ2-3; 9 nucleotides align to TRBD1. The CDR3 has 17 amino acids. V lost 2 bases and J lost 4; bases outside the gene matches: 10. CDR1 MGHDK and CDR2 SYGVNS come from the germline V gene. The CDR3 region is CASSEPPGGQGSDTQYF. CDR3 coding DNA: TGTGCCAGCAGTGAACCCCCGGGGGGACAGGGTTCAGATACGCAGTATTTT.

This chain joins TRBV5-6 and TRBJ2-1; 8 nucleotides match TRBD2. CDR3 length equals 15 residues. Germline CDR1 is SGHDT and CDR2 is YYEEEE. J lost 2 bases, V lost 2 bases, and 3 bases had no gene match. CDR3 sequence reads: CASSLTSGAYNEQFF. The CDR3 DNA follows: TGTGCCAGCAGCTTAACTAGCGGAGCCTACAATGAGCAGTTCTTC.

The chain recombines TRBV11-2 with TRBJ2-2; D perhaps matches TRBD1 (5 bases). The CDR3 runs 15 residues. CDR1 and CDR2 from the germline V gene are SGHAT and FQNNGV. The V and J ends lost 5 bases and 3 bases respectively, with 13 bases between them. The CDR3 protein is CASSPRQIDTGELFF. The CDR3 coding sequence is TGTGCCAGCAGCCCCCGACAGATAGACACCGGGGAGCTGTTTTTT. The full variable domain, in which reference TRBV11-2 and TRBJ2-2 provide the parts outside the CDR3, is EAGVAQSPRYKIIEKRQSVAFWCNPISGHATLYWYQQILGQGPKLLIQFQNNGVVDDSQLPKDRFSAERLKGVDSTLKIQPAKLEDSAVYLCASSPRQIDTGELFFGEGSRLTVL.

The chain is built from TRBV4-2 and TRBJ2-7, with D maybe TRBD2 (6 bases). This CDR3 has 16 amino acids. V shed 0 bases and J shed 3 bases, with 15 bases lying between them. Germline values: CDR1 LGHNA, CDR2 YNFKEQ. This CDR3 reads CASSQDWTGVLYEQYF. Written as DNA, the CDR3 is TGTGCCAGCAGCCAAGATTGGACGGGAGTGCTCTACGAGCAGTACTTC.

J is TRBJ1-1 and V is TRBV5-1; 7 positions match TRBD1. Germline trimming cut 0 bases from V and 3 bases from J; bases unmatched to any gene: 8. The CDR3 runs to 16 residues. Germline V gene sequence: CDR1 SGHRS, CDR2 YFSETQ. The DNA of the CDR3 is TGCGCCAGCAGCTTGGAGCCGGGACAGCCCTACACTGAAGCTTTCTTT. This translates into CASSLEPGQPYTEAFF.

The chain has TRBV11-2 and TRBJ1-1, with a weak D call TRBD1 (6 bases). This CDR3 region has 14 residues. The ends were cut back, 3 bases at V and 2 bases at J, with 10 bases in the middle. The germline gives CDR1 SGHAT, CDR2 FQNNGV. CDR3 bases: TGTGCCAGCAGCTTTTCGACAGGCAACACTGAAGCTTTCTTT. Amino acids: CASSFSTGNTEAFF.

The chain carries TRBV7-2 and TRBJ2-1, with TRBD2 identical over 10 bases. Trimming at V came to 5 bases and at J to 3 bases, leaving 4 bases not matched to a gene. CDR1 and CDR2 (germline): SGHTA, FQGNSA. The CDR3 spans 15 residues. The CDR3 loop reads CASSRTSGNYNEQFF. The CDR3 DNA reads as TGTGCCAGCAGCCGTACTAGCGGGAACTACAATGAGCAGTTCTTC.

V usage is TRBV18 and J usage is TRBJ2-1; 10 bases line up with TRBD2. With V trimmed by 4 bases and J by 6 bases, 12 bases remained unmatched. This CDR3 is 17 amino acids long. The germline V gene encodes CDR1 KGHSH and CDR2 LQKENI. Written as DNA, the CDR3 is TGTGCCAGCTCACAGAATCAGGGACTAGCGTTCCTCAATGAGCAGTTCTTC. It yields the protein CASSQNQGLAFLNEQFF.

The chain carries TRBV2 and TRBJ2-1, with 10 bases matching TRBD2. CDR1 and CDR2 (germline): SNHLY, FYNNEI. Trimming cost V 6 bases and J 7 bases; bases outside gene matches: 9. There are 15 residues in the CDR3. For the CDR3, the DNA is TGTGCCAGCAGGGTAGCGGGAGGCCGGTGGAATGAGCAGTTCTTC. This codes for CASRVAGGRWNEQFF.

The CDR3 DNA follows: TGCGCCAGCACCTCGGACAGGGAATACGGCTACACCTTC. It encodes CASTSDREYGYTF. J is TRBJ1-2 and V is TRBV5-1, with 8 bases identical to TRBD1. The CDR3 is 13 amino acids. Germline V gene data show CDR1 as SGHRS and CDR2 as YFSETQ. Germline trimming cut 6 bases from V and 8 bases from J; bases unmatched to any gene: 9.

The chain links TRBV7-6 to TRBJ2-2; TRBD1 might be the D (5 bases). Trimming removed 1 base from V and 3 bases from J, with 12 bases in between. The CDR3 extends over 16 amino acids. CDR1 SGHVS and CDR2 FNYEAQ come from the germline V gene. Here the CDR3 reads CASSLVTGLYTGELFF. The DNA of the CDR3 is TGTGCCAGCAGCTTAGTAACAGGCCTTTACACCGGGGAGCTGTTTTTT.

The chain is built from TRBV7-9 and TRBJ2-5; 10 positions agree with TRBD2. Germline trimming cut 1 base from V and 5 bases from J; bases unmatched to any gene: 10. The CDR3 consists of 17 residues. The germline V gene encodes CDR1 SEHNR and CDR2 FQNEAQ (reference sequence). The CDR3 nucleotides read TGTGCCAGCAGCTTAGGCCCCGAGCGGGAGGGCCTGGAGACCCAGTACTTC. This codes for CASSLGPEREGLETQYF.

This clone was recorded once. The chain recombines TRBV19 with TRBJ2-7, with D tentatively TRBD1 (6 bases). V was clipped by 4 bases and J by 0 bases, with 10 bases between them. The CDR3 contains 14 residues. The germline CDR1 and CDR2 sequences are LNHDA and SQIVND (reference sequence). The chain's CDR3 is CASSTTGSSYEQYF. In nucleotides, the CDR3 is TGTGCCAGTAGTACTACAGGGAGCTCCTACGAGCAGTACTTC.

The chain links TRBV6-1 to TRBJ2-7; TRBD2 matches 11 bases. V was pared by 4 bases and J by 5 bases, with 16 bases of the junction left unmatched. CDR3 size: 18 residues. The germline V gene has CDR1 MNHNS and CDR2 SASEGT. Written as DNA, the CDR3 is TGTGCCAGCAGTGTGTCGATCCTAACTAGCGGGAGTAGGGACGAGCAGTACTTC. Its protein product is CASSVSILTSGSRDEQYF.

This chain uses TRBV11-2 with TRBJ1-2; maybe TRBD1 (6 bases). The germline V and J ends were trimmed by 5 bases and 0 bases, with 13 bases remaining between them. Germline assignment: CDR1 SGHAT and CDR2 FQNNGV. The CDR3 totals 15 residues. The CDR3 DNA reads as TGTGCCAGCAGCCTCCAACAGGGTCCTAACTATGGCTACACCTTC. Its translation is CASSLQQGPNYGYTF.

This sequence joins TRBV6-5 and TRBJ1-1; no definite D call. The CDR3 is 13 residues long. The V and J ends lost 5 bases and 7 bases respectively, with 14 bases between them. Germline V gene sequence: CDR1 MNHEY, CDR2 SVGAGI. CDR3: CASSQSRSGEAFF. In DNA, the CDR3 is TGTGCCAGCAGTCAGTCCCGATCGGGTGAAGCTTTCTTT.

The gene calls are TRBV27 and TRBJ1-5, with TRBD1 identical over 9 bases. J was trimmed by 6 bases and V by 6 bases; bases with no gene match: 3. The CDR3 spans 13 residues. CDR1 is MNHEY and CDR2 is SMNVEV in the germline V gene (reference sequence). The CDR3 loop is CASSRGQGQPQHF. CDR3 bases: TGTGCCAGCAGCAGGGGACAGGGTCAGCCCCAGCATTTT.

V gene TRBV9 combines with J gene TRBJ2-7; 14 bases are a match to TRBD2. Looked up from germline, CDR1 is SGDLS and CDR2 is YYNGEE. The CDR3 runs 14 residues. V was pared by 6 bases and J by 6 bases, with 5 bases of the junction left unmatched. The CDR3 coding sequence is TGTGCCAGCACCCCTGGACTAGCGGGAGGCGAGCAGTACTTC. It encodes CASTPGLAGGEQYF.

V usage is TRBV19 and J usage is TRBJ2-5; D is possibly TRBD1 (5 bases). The CDR3 runs to 13 residues. V lost 5 bases and J 2 bases, leaving 9 bases between the germline ends. CDR1 LNHDA and CDR2 SQIVND come from the germline V gene (reference sequence). In DNA, the CDR3 is TGTGCCAGTAGTTGGGGCCGACAAGAGACCCAGTACTTC. This sequence encodes CASSWGRQETQYF.

The V call is TRBV7-2, the J call TRBJ2-7; TRBD2 matches at 14 bases. Germline V CDR1 and CDR2: SGHTA, FQGNSA. The CDR3 totals 15 residues. V lost 4 bases to trimming and J lost 2 bases; unmatched junction nucleotides: 1. The CDR3 DNA reads as TGTGCCAGCAGCTCGGGACTAGCGGGGGCCTACGAGCAGTACTTC. It translates to CASSSGLAGAYEQYF.